Below, one T cell receptor beta chain is given with its context. Antigen: not known. The PCR made use of 60 Vbeta and 13 Jbeta primers. Using immunoSEQ multiplex PCR, the repertoire was profiled, and TCRdb retains in-frame clones only, with some absent. The data hold 150,000 to 200,000 clones, with 65% to 70% observed a single time. These data come from a study of cytomegalovirus exposure and HLA in healthy donors. Findings and limits, study-wide: Reports described diagnosis of cytomegalovirus status by the classifier as highly specific and sensitive. Likely technical artifact: a cluster of highly shared sequence variants.

Trimming took 7 bases from V and 3 from J, leaving 14 bases between them. Germline V gives CDR1 SNHLY, CDR2 FYNNEI. The CDR3 loop spans 14 amino acids. The V gene is TRBV2, the J gene TRBJ2-3, with a possible D match to TRBD1 (6 bases). The TCR was taken from a man aged 25-45 years in good health and CMV-seropositive. Sequenced input: PBMCs. The CDR3 DNA reads TGTGCCAGCATCGCCGGGACAAGGACAGATACGCAGTATTTT. As protein: CASIAGTRTDTQYF.